This T cell receptor beta chain was captured in a study of blood T cells in healthy people across ages. Study-wide results and caveats: Naive CD4+ cell counts and diversity both ran higher in long-lived than in aged donors.

CDR3 length equals 15 residues. Germline V gene lookup returns CDR1 LGHNA and CDR2 YNFKEQ. The authors ran a second PCR of about 7 to 11 cycles using a sample-barcoded 5' primer and a J-beta primer mix. Via MiXCR, TCRdb re-called the 5' RACE reads, giving one row per CDR3 protein. The data contain hundreds of thousands of distinct CDR3 sequences, about 43% of them singletons. As to this clonotype: Its specificity is unknown.

The sample consisted of blood. The V call is TRBV4-2, the J call TRBJ2-5; the D gene is possibly TRBD2 (7 bases). With the DNA end fitting TRBJ2-7 better, the J assignment may be wrong. The origin of this receptor is an elderly man in good health. The CDR3 nucleotides read TGTGCCAGCAGCCAAGGGGGAGGGACAAGCTACGAGCAGTACTTC. Residues: CASSQGGGTSYEQYF.